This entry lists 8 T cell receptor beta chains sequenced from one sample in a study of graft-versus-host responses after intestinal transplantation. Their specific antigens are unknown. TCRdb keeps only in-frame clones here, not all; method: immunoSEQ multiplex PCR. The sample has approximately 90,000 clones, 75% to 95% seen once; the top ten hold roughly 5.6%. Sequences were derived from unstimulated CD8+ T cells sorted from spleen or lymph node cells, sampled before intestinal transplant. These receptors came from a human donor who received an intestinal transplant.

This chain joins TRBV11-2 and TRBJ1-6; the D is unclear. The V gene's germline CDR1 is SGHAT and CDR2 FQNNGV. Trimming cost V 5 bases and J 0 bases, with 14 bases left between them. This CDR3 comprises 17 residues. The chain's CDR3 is CASSQYFAHSYNSPLHF. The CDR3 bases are TGTGCCAGCAGCCAATATTTCGCACACTCCTATAATTCACCCCTCCACTTT. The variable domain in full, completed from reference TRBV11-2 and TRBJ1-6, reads EAGVAQSPRYKIIEKRQSVAFWCNPISGHATLYWYQQILGQGPKLLIQFQNNGVVDDSQLPKDRFSAERLKGVDSTLKIQPAKLEDSAVYLCASSQYFAHSYNSPLHFGNGTRLTVT.

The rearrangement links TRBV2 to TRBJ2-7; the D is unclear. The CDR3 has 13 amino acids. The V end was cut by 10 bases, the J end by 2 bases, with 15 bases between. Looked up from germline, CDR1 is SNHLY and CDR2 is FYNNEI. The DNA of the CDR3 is TGTGCCACCCTGAACCGGCCGGCCTACGAGCAGTACTTC. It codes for CATLNRPAYEQYF.

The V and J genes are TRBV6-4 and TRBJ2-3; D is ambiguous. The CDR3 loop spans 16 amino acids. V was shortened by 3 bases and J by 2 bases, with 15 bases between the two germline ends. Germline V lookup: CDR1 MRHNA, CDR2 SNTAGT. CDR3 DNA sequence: TGTGCCAGCAGTGAGGTCCCCACTGGCTCCACAGATACGCAGTATTTT. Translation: CASSEVPTGSTDTQYF.

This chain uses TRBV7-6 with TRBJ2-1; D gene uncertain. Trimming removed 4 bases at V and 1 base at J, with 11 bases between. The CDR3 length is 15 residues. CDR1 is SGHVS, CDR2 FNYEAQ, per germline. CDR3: CASSSFRESYNEQFF. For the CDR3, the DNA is TGTGCCAGCAGCTCCTTTAGGGAATCCTACAATGAGCAGTTCTTC.

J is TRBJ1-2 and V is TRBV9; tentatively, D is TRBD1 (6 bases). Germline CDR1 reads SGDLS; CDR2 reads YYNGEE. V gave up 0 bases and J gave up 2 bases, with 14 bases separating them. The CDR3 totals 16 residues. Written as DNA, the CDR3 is TGTGCCAGCAGCGTAGCTACAGGGTCAGTCAACTATGGCTACACCTTC. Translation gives CASSVATGSVNYGYTF.

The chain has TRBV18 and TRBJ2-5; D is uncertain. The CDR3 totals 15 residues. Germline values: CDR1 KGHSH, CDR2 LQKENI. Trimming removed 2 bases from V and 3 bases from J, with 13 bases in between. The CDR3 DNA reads TGTGCCAGCTCACCAGAGGTGGTTCTTGAAGAGACCCAGTACTTC. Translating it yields CASSPEVVLEETQYF. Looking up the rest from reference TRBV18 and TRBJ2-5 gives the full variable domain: NAGVMQNPRHLVRRRGQEARLRCSPMKGHSHVYWYRQLPEEGLKFMVYLQKENIIDESGMPKERFSAEFPKEGPSILRIQQVVRGDSAAYFCASSPEVVLEETQYFGPGTRLLVL.

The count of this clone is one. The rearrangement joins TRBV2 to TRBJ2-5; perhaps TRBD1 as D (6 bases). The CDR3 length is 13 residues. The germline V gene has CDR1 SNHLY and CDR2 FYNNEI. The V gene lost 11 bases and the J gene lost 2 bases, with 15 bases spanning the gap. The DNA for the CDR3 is TGTGCCGGTAAAGGGACAAGACAAGAGACCCAGTACTTC. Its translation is CAGKGTRQETQYF.

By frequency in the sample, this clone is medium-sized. The CDR3 nucleotides read TGTGCCAGCAGTGACTCGCAGGGGCCCTACAATGAGCAGTTCTTC. This codes for CASSDSQGPYNEQFF. The V and J genes are TRBV6-4 and TRBJ2-1; D is perhaps TRBD1 (6 bases). V lost 0 bases to trimming and J lost 2 bases, with 8 bases between them. The CDR3 totals 15 residues. CDR1 and CDR2 from the germline V gene are MRHNA and SNTAGT.